The 24 T cell receptor beta chains below were found in one sample sequenced in a study of T-cell memory formation after mild COVID-19. TCRdb passed the 5' RACE reads through MiXCR, listing each CDR3 protein once. Altogether about 57,000 distinct CDR3 sequences are present, more than 10% being singletons, with the ten largest covering 20% to 25%. The sequencing input was PBMCs or a T cell subset sorted from them (not recorded which). The receptor source for this set is a man aged 18 to 35 who had mild COVID-19 (a few samples of this study predate the infection). Cell type and time point are not known.

This chain connects TRBV7-8 to TRBJ2-7, with 7 bases matching TRBD1. V lost 6 bases, J lost 4 bases, and 12 bases stayed unmatched. The CDR3 loop spans 15 amino acids. Per germline, CDR1 SGHVS and CDR2 FQNEAQ. DNA of the CDR3: TGTGCCAGCAGTGCTTATAGCAGGGGGAAGTACGAGCAGTACGTC. This sequence encodes CASSAYSRGKYEQYV.

The CDR3 DNA reads TGTGCCAGCAGTTACGCTGGAGGACAGGGTATTAATGAGCAGTTCTTC. Protein product: CASSYAGGQGINEQFF. The rearrangement links TRBV6-5 to TRBJ2-1, with TRBD1 matching 8 bases. Germline V gene sequence: CDR1 MNHEY, CDR2 SVGAGI. This CDR3 is 16 amino acids long. The junction had 10 bases not matched to a gene; V was cut back by 2 bases and J by 7 bases.

To note about this clonotype: A much larger clone lies one base from this, so it may be a read error. The genes are TRBV12-5 and TRBJ2-5, with 7 bases aligning to TRBD1. Germline V CDR1 and CDR2: LGHNT, FRNRAP. The CDR3 totals 15 residues. V trimming: 1 base; J trimming: 5 bases; junction bases outside the gene matches: 7. CDR3 sequence (DNA): TGTGCTAGTGGTTTGGGGGACAGTACCCACGAGACCCAGTACTTC. It specifies CASGLGDSTHETQYF.

This clonotype was seen ten or more times. The chain links TRBV25-1 to TRBJ2-5, with 10 positions matching TRBD2. The germline CDR1 and CDR2 sequences are MGHDK and SYGVNS. With V trimmed by 3 bases and J by 3 bases, 4 bases remained unmatched. The CDR3 is 15 amino acids. The CDR3 DNA reads TGTGCCAGCAGTGACTCCAGCGGGGGGGAAGAGACCCAGTACTTC. This sequence encodes CASSDSSGGEETQYF.

This clonotype was counted many times. J is TRBJ2-3 and V is TRBV20-1; D perhaps matches TRBD2 (7 bases). The V end lost 7 bases, the J end lost 5 bases, and 16 bases lay between the germline ends. This CDR3 is 13 amino acids long. Germline V CDR1 and CDR2: DFQATT, SNEGSKA (reference sequence). The CDR3: CSDQRGAGDTQYF. The CDR3 DNA sequence: TGCAGTGATCAACGGGGGGCGGGAGATACGCAGTATTTT.

This chain joins TRBV20-1 and TRBJ1-2; D unresolved. V gave up 0 bases and J gave up 4 bases, with 12 bases separating them. The CDR3 length is 14 residues. The germline V gene has CDR1 DFQATT and CDR2 SNEGSKA (reference sequence). The CDR3 coding sequence is TGCAGTGCTAGAGATTGGTCAGGATCCTATGGCTACACCTTC. Its protein is CSARDWSGSYGYTF.

The chain recombines TRBV12-3 or TRBV12-4 with TRBJ1-2, with a possible D match to TRBD1 (5 bases). The germline V and J ends were trimmed by 6 bases and 4 bases, with 9 bases remaining between them. The CDR3 consists of 12 residues. Written as DNA, the CDR3 is TGTGCCAGCAGCGACAGAAGCTATGGCTACACCTTC. It translates to CASSDRSYGYTF.

The sample holds a few counts of this clonotype. The J gene is TRBJ2-2, the V gene TRBV12-3 or TRBV12-4; the D gene is possibly TRBD1 (6 bases). The germline V and J ends were trimmed by 5 bases and 6 bases, with 16 bases remaining between them. This CDR3 spans 15 amino acids. CDR3 amino acids: CASSLGLAGAGELFF. In DNA, the CDR3 is TGTGCCAGCAGTCTAGGGCTAGCAGGGGCCGGGGAGCTGTTTTTT.

This chain uses TRBV12-3 or TRBV12-4 with TRBJ1-1, with D uncertain. The CDR3 totals 13 residues. V was trimmed by 7 bases and J by 1 base, leaving 10 bases between them. This CDR3 reads CASTLLGNTEAFF. The CDR3 DNA reads TGTGCCAGCACCCTTCTGGGGAACACTGAAGCTTTCTTT.

This clonotype was observed a few times. The chain employs TRBV7-9 and TRBJ1-3; D unclear. Germline CDR1 is SEHNR and CDR2 is FQNEAQ (reference sequence). V was shortened by 5 bases and J by 11 bases, with 16 bases between the two germline ends. The CDR3 totals 13 residues. The CDR3 DNA reads TGTGCCAGCAGCCCGTGGCAGGTTGCCTCCATATATTTT. Protein sequence: CASSPWQVASIYF.

This clonotype has more than one count but fewer than ten. The genes are TRBV4-2 and TRBJ1-4; no definite D call. V was shortened by 2 bases and J by 8 bases, with 12 bases between the two germline ends. Germline V gene lookup returns CDR1 LGHNA and CDR2 YNFKEQ. CDR3 length: 14 residues. CDR3 loop: CASSQLEVGEKLFF. CDR3 nucleotides: TGTGCCAGCAGCCAACTGGAGGTGGGGGAAAAACTGTTTTTT.

The table lists this clonotype with many counts. The CDR3 region is CASSLGVGDQETQYF. For the CDR3, the DNA is TGTGCCAGCAGCTTAGGGGTCGGGGACCAAGAGACCCAGTACTTC. The rearrangement links TRBV11-2 to TRBJ2-5; a weak D match, TRBD2 (5 bases). CDR3 size: 15 residues. Germline V CDR1 and CDR2: SGHAT, FQNNGV. Trimming cost V 1 base and J 0 bases, with 9 bases left between them. Using reference TRBV11-2 and TRBJ2-5 for the parts outside the CDR3, the full variable domain is EAGVAQSPRYKIIEKRQSVAFWCNPISGHATLYWYQQILGQGPKLLIQFQNNGVVDDSQLPKDRFSAERLKGVDSTLKIQPAKLEDSAVYLCASSLGVGDQETQYFGPGTRLLVL.

This clonotype showed up just a few times. The chain recombines TRBV11-2 with TRBJ2-7; TRBD1 matches at 10 bases. The V segment lost 5 bases and the J segment 3 bases; nucleotides outside the gene matches: 10. This CDR3 has 16 residues. From germline, CDR1 is SGHAT and CDR2 FQNNGV. This CDR3 is CASSPLPGQGNYEQYF. CDR3 nucleotide sequence: TGTGCCAGCAGCCCACTCCCGGGACAGGGGAACTACGAGCAGTACTTC.

This clonotype was detected a few times. This chain links TRBV13 with TRBJ2-5; 7 bases are shared with TRBD1. The CDR3 has 15 amino acids. CDR1 is PRHDT, CDR2 FYEKMQ, per germline (reference sequence). After removal of 5 bases from V and 0 bases from J, the junction contained 6 bases not matched to a gene. The CDR3 DNA follows: TGTGCCAGCAGCGGCCAGGGGGTACACCAAGAGACCCAGTACTTC. Its translation is CASSGQGVHQETQYF.

CDR3 DNA: TGTGCCAGCAGCTTAGTGGTGAATTCACCCCTCCACTTT. This codes for CASSLVVNSPLHF. The chain has TRBV7-2 and TRBJ1-6; D not certain. Trimming removed 1 base at V and 7 bases at J, with 5 bases between. Germline V CDR1 and CDR2: SGHTA, FQGNSA. The CDR3 covers 13 residues.

The chain joins TRBV20-1 to TRBJ2-7; TRBD1 matches 9 bases. Germline V gene lookup returns CDR1 DFQATT and CDR2 SNEGSKA (reference sequence). The CDR3 spans 13 residues. Trimming took 6 bases from V and 7 from J; bases not matched to a gene: 10. The DNA of the CDR3 is TGCAGTGCAATCCGGGACAGGGCATTAGAGCAGTACTTC. Encoded protein: CSAIRDRALEQYF.

This clonotype has just a few counts. The chain carries TRBV29-1 and TRBJ2-6, with D unresolved. The CDR3 runs to 14 residues. V dropped 6 bases and J dropped 2 bases, with 11 bases sitting between them. The germline CDR1 and CDR2 sequences are SQVTM and ANQGSEA. The CDR3 DNA reads TGCAGCGTCACAGACGCAGCTGGGGCCAACGTCCTGACTTTC. Protein: CSVTDAAGANVLTF.

The chain uses TRBV20-1 and TRBJ2-5; D may be TRBD1 (6 bases). CDR1 is DFQATT and CDR2 is SNEGSKA in the germline V gene (reference sequence). This CDR3 spans 15 amino acids. V lost 5 bases and J lost 7, with 23 bases in between. The CDR3 sequence: CSAVPGTTGRVTQYF. CDR3 in DNA: TGCAGTGCTGTCCCCGGGACAACGGGCCGGGTGACCCAGTACTTC.

This clonotype was counted a few times. The chain uses TRBV7-6 and TRBJ2-3; the D call may be TRBD1 or TRBD2 (5 bases each). The V and J ends lost 1 base and 2 bases respectively, with 10 bases between them. The CDR3 loop spans 15 amino acids. Per germline, CDR1 SGHVS and CDR2 FNYEAQ. The CDR3 nucleotides are TGTGCCAGCAGCTTAGGGGGACGCCTCACAGATACGCAGTATTTT. Its protein product is CASSLGGRLTDTQYF.

This clonotype was recorded many times. CDR3 in DNA: TGTGCCAGCAGCCGAGAGGAAGAGACCCAGTACTTC. Translation: CASSREEETQYF. The chain has TRBV12-3 or TRBV12-4 and TRBJ2-5, with no clear D. This CDR3 comprises 12 residues. Trimming stripped 6 bases from V and 3 bases from J, with 8 bases between.

This clonotype has just a few counts. The chain has TRBV11-2 and TRBJ1-2; D gene ambiguous. V lost 0 bases and J 4 bases, leaving 9 bases between the germline ends. The CDR3 sequence is 14 residues long. Per the germline V gene, CDR1 is SGHAT and CDR2 is FQNNGV. The CDR3 protein is CASSLEVGPYGYTF. CDR3 in DNA: TGTGCCAGCAGCTTAGAAGTCGGGCCCTATGGCTACACCTTC.

The V and J genes are TRBV20-1 and TRBJ2-5, with 12 bases fitting TRBD2. The CDR3 runs 13 residues. Germline loops: CDR1 DFQATT, CDR2 SNEGSKA (reference sequence). V lost 7 bases and J lost 5; bases outside the gene matches: 5. For the CDR3, the DNA is TGCAGTGTTTCTAGCGGGGGGGTGGAGACCCAGTACTTC. Amino acid sequence: CSVSSGGVETQYF.

The table lists this clonotype with many counts. The V call is TRBV7-2, the J call TRBJ2-5, with TRBD2 matching over 14 bases. This CDR3 region has 17 residues. Germline-derived CDR1 and CDR2 are SGHTA and FQGNSA. V lost 5 bases and J lost 2; bases outside the gene matches: 7. This chain's CDR3 is CASSTGLAGAKQETQYF. The CDR3 DNA reads as TGTGCCAGCAGCACGGGACTAGCGGGGGCGAAACAAGAGACCCAGTACTTC.

V usage is TRBV7-6 and J usage is TRBJ2-1; TRBD2 is a possible D gene (7 bases). In germline, CDR1 is SGHVS, CDR2 FNYEAQ. With 4 bases removed from V and 10 bases from J, the gap between germline ends came to 14 bases. The CDR3 has 13 amino acids. The CDR3 region is CASSSHGGREQFF. DNA of the CDR3: TGTGCCAGCAGCTCCCACGGGGGGCGGGAGCAGTTCTTC.